Listed below are T cell receptor beta chains from one sample, sequenced in a study of blood T cell repertoires in COVID-19. Some clones are missing from TCRdb's copy, which holds only in-frame ones; the method was immunoSEQ multiplex PCR. Of approximately 98,000 clones listed, roughly 80% are singletons. Sequencing used peripheral blood. The receptors stem from an elderly woman with acute or convalescent COVID-19. CDR3s include the opening cysteine and the closing phenylalanine or tryptophan. A D gene is named only where the DNA matches it firmly. Size is stated for part of the rows, as once, few or many counts, or as a class when the clone is expanded.

CDR3nt,CDR3aa,v_gene,abundance,d_gene,j_gene
TGTGCCAGTAGTATGGACCCAGGGGCTGGTGGCTACACCTTC,CASSMDPGAGGYTF,TRBV19,-,-,TRBJ1-2
TGTGCCAGCAGCTTAGGTCCAGGGGTCTACGAGCAGTACTTC,CASSLGPGVYEQYF,TRBV7-9,-,-,TRBJ2-7
TGTGCCAGCAGCATAAACAGGGGTGAAAAACTGTTTTTT,CASSINRGEKLFF,TRBV5-4,-,TRBD1,TRBJ1-4
TGTGCCAGCACCCCAGCGGGGGGGCCGATTGAGACCCAGTACTTC,CASTPAGGPIETQYF,TRBV28,-,TRBD2,TRBJ2-5
TGTGCCGGCGCCAAGGACAGGGGAAATTCACCCCTCCACTTT,CAGAKDRGNSPLHF,TRBV5-8,-,TRBD1,TRBJ1-6
TGTGCCAGCTCAAACCGCGGGGGGAGGGGTTATAGCAATCAGCCCCAGCATTTT,CASSNRGGRGYSNQPQHF,TRBV27,few,-,TRBJ1-5
TGTGCCAGCACGAGCTGGACAGGGAGTTACTATGGCTACACCTTC,CASTSWTGSYYGYTF,TRBV19,-,TRBD1,TRBJ1-2
TGTGCCAGCAGCCAAAATTATAAACCCGGGGGTGAAGCTTTCTTT,CASSQNYKPGGEAFF,TRBV3-1/TRBV3-2,-,-,TRBJ1-1
TGTGCCAGCAGACCCGGGACAGGGGCCGATACGCAGTATTTT,CASRPGTGADTQYF,TRBV2,-,TRBD1,TRBJ2-3
TGTGCCAGCAGTTATGGGTCAGGGGACTCACCCCTCCACTTT,CASSYGSGDSPLHF,TRBV6-5,-,-,TRBJ1-6
TGTGCCATCAGTTCCGGGACAGGGTTTGGCTACACCTTC,CAISSGTGFGYTF,TRBV10-3,-,TRBD1,TRBJ1-2
TGTGCCAGCTCACGACAGGGAGGCACTGAAGCTTTCTTT,CASSRQGGTEAFF,TRBV18,once,TRBD1,TRBJ1-1
TGTGCCAGCTCTCGAAACACAGATCAGCCCCAGCATTTT,CASSRNTDQPQHF,TRBV5-6,-,-,TRBJ1-5
TGTGCCAGCAGCGCCTCGGGTGGGGAGGCACTGGGGAACACTGAAGCTTTCTTT,CASSASGGEALGNTEAFF,TRBV9,-,-,TRBJ1-1
TGCGCCAGCAGTGAAAGTGGCTACACCGGGGAGCTGTTTTTT,CASSESGYTGELFF,TRBV10-1,-,-,TRBJ2-2
TGTGCCAGCAGCCAAGCTTATGGCGGGTTTAACTATGGCTACACCTTC,CASSQAYGGFNYGYTF,TRBV4-2,-,-,TRBJ1-2
TGTGCCAGCAGTCAAACCTGGACAGTGCCAGGGAGAAACACCATATATTTT,CASSQTWTVPGRNTIYF,TRBV2,few,-,TRBJ1-3
TGTGCCAGTAGCACCGGGACAGCGGAACTCCAACTGGATGGCTACACCTTC,CASSTGTAELQLDGYTF,TRBV19,few,TRBD1,TRBJ1-2
TGTGCCAGCAGTCGACCCGGGACAGTAAACACTGAAGCTTTCTTT,CASSRPGTVNTEAFF,TRBV5-5,-,TRBD1,TRBJ1-1
TGCGCCAGCAGCTTGGGGACAGGGGGCACAGATACGCAGTATTTT,CASSLGTGGTDTQYF,TRBV5-1,-,TRBD1,TRBJ2-3
TGTGCCAGCAAGGAAGGTAGCGGGGGGATTCGGACAGATACGCAGTATTTT,CASKEGSGGIRTDTQYF,TRBV4-2,many,TRBD2,TRBJ2-3
TGTGCCAGTAGTCCCGTGGACAGGGGGGACTATGGCTACACCTTC,CASSPVDRGDYGYTF,TRBV19,-,TRBD1,TRBJ1-2
TGTGCCAGCAGCTTAGCGGGGGGACAGAGGGGAGCTTTCTTT,CASSLAGGQRGAFF,TRBV7-8,-,TRBD1,TRBJ1-1
TGTGCCAGCAGGCGGGGGGACAGGGGCAACACTGAAGCTTTCTTT,CASRRGDRGNTEAFF,TRBV27,-,TRBD1,TRBJ1-1
TGTGCCAGCAAGGAGGTGATTCACACAGATACGCAGTATTTT,CASKEVIHTDTQYF,TRBV27,-,-,TRBJ2-3
TGTGCCAGCAGCACCAGGACAGGGGGGTACAATGAGCAGTTCTTC,CASSTRTGGYNEQFF,TRBV7-8,-,TRBD1,TRBJ2-1
TGTGCCAGTAGGGGGACAGGGGGTGGCACTGAAGCTTTCTTT,CASRGTGGGTEAFF,TRBV19,-,TRBD1,TRBJ1-1
TGTGCCAGCAGTTTAGGACTAGGACAGACTAACTATGGCTACACCTTC,CASSLGLGQTNYGYTF,TRBV27,-,-,TRBJ1-2
TGCGCCAGCAGTTCCCAACAGGGGGAGACCCAGTACTTC,CASSSQQGETQYF,TRBV5-1,-,TRBD1,TRBJ2-5
TGCGCCAGCAGCCAAGAGTTATCAGGGGCGAATGGCTACACCTTC,CASSQELSGANGYTF,TRBV4-3,-,-,TRBJ1-2
TGTGCCAGCAGCGAGGCGGGCGGGGTCGACTCAACCGGGGAGCTGTTTTTT,CASSEAGGVDSTGELFF,TRBV5-6,-,-,TRBJ2-2